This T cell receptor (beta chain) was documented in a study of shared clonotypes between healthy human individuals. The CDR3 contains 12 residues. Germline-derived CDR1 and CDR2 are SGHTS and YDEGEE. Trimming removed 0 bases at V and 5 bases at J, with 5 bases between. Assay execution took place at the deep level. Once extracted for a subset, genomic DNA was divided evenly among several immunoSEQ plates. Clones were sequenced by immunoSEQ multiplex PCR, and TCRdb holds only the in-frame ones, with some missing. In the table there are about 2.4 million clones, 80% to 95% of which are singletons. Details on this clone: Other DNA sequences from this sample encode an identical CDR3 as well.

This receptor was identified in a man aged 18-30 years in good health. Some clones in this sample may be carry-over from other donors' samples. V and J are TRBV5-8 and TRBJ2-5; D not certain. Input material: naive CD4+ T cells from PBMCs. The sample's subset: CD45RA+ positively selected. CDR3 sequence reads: CASSLGRETQYF. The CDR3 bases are TGTGCCAGCAGCTTGGGACGGGAGACCCAGTACTTC.